The rows below give T cell receptor beta chains drawn from one sample of a study of T cell responses to AZD1222 COVID-19 vaccine. Sequenced by immunoSEQ multiplex PCR; TCRdb stores in-frame clones only, minus some. This sample has 100,000 or so clones, with roughly nine tenths found just once. The source was peripheral blood, collected on day 0 of AZD1222 vaccination. Receptors were obtained from an adult in good health. Each CDR3 is given with its conserved first and last residue. A D gene is named only where the DNA matches it firmly. The size field is filled for only some rows; it gives once, few, many or a size class.

J,D,size,V,CDR3,DNA
TRBJ1-3,TRBD1,-,TRBV11-3,CASSLGDRTKAGNTIYF,TGTGCCAGCAGCTTAGGGGACAGGACAAAAGCCGGAAACACCATATATTTT
TRBJ1-6,-,once,TRBV7-8,CASSLVSRSSPLHF,TGTGCCAGCAGCTTAGTCTCGAGAAGTTCACCCCTCCACTTT
TRBJ1-2,-,-,TRBV18,CASSLGQSYGYTF,TGTGCCAGCTCACTTGGACAGAGCTATGGCTACACCTTC
TRBJ2-7,TRBD1,-,TRBV6-2/TRBV6-3,CASSPGTGRGLTYEQYF,TGTGCCAGCAGTCCCGGGACAGGTAGGGGATTGACCTACGAGCAGTACTTC
TRBJ1-5,-,-,TRBV3-1/TRBV3-2,CASSQGVGNQPQHF,TGTGCCAGCAGCCAAGGGGTCGGCAATCAGCCCCAGCATTTT
TRBJ1-1,-,-,TRBV5-6,CASSLDPGLKQAFF,TGTGCCAGCAGCTTGGATCCAGGGCTAAAGCAAGCTTTCTTT
TRBJ2-3,TRBD1,once,TRBV10-1,CASSESQGRGPDTQYF,TGCGCCAGCAGTGAGTCACAGGGGCGAGGCCCAGATACGCAGTATTTT
TRBJ1-2,-,-,TRBV30,CAWSLPGPPNYGYTF,TGTGCCTGGAGTTTACCGGGGCCTCCCAATTATGGCTACACCTTC
TRBJ2-1,-,-,TRBV2,CASSERLVDNEQFF,TGTGCCAGCAGTGAAAGACTAGTGGACAATGAGCAGTTCTTC
TRBJ2-7,-,-,TRBV6-5,CASSYVRFSYEQYF,TGTGCCAGCAGTTACGTCAGGTTCTCCTACGAGCAGTACTTC
TRBJ2-7,-,-,TRBV5-4,CASSSPGRGGEQYF,TGTGCCAGCAGCTCCCCTGGACGGGGAGGCGAGCAGTACTTC
TRBJ1-1,-,-,TRBV2,CASSILGNTEAFF,-
TRBJ1-2,TRBD1,-,TRBV4-3,CASSQGQGGRANYGYTF,TGCGCCAGCAGCCAGGGACAGGGAGGTAGGGCTAACTATGGCTACACCTTC
TRBJ2-3,-,-,TRBV23-1,CASSQCQEDTQYF,TGCGCCAGCAGTCAATGCCAGGAAGATACGCAGTATTTT
TRBJ1-1,-,-,TRBV6-5,CASSYWAYTPGEAFF,TGTGCCAGCAGTTACTGGGCCTATACCCCCGGTGAAGCTTTCTTT
TRBJ1-3,-,-,TRBV5-1,CASSYGGQKSTIYF,TGCGCCAGCAGCTACGGCGGCCAGAAGTCCACCATATATTTT
TRBJ1-6,-,-,TRBV4-1,CASSQGEHLHF,TGCGCCAGCAGCCAAGGGGAACACCTCCACTTT
TRBJ1-4,-,-,TRBV3-1/TRBV3-2,CASSPLSGSPGLFF,TGTGCCAGCAGCCCACTCAGTGGCAGCCCCGGACTGTTTTTT
TRBJ1-2,-,-,TRBV10-3,CAISDGAQRGYTF,TGTGCCATCAGTGACGGGGCTCAGAGGGGCTACACCTTC
TRBJ1-2,TRBD1,-,TRBV4-1,CASSRGQGVDYGYTF,TGCGCCAGCAGCCGGGGACAGGGCGTCGACTATGGCTACACCTTC
TRBJ2-1,TRBD2,-,TRBV2,CASREAGSYNEQFF,TGTGCCAGCAGAGAAGCGGGGAGTTACAATGAGCAGTTCTTC
TRBJ1-5,-,few,TRBV6-1,CASSDSSQGLRNQPQHF,TGTGCCAGCAGTGATTCTTCCCAGGGCTTGCGCAATCAGCCCCAGCATTTT
TRBJ1-5,-,-,TRBV19,CASTPRGRGNQPQHF,TGTGCCAGTACCCCCCGAGGGCGGGGCAATCAGCCCCAGCATTTT
TRBJ1-1,TRBD1,-,TRBV13,CASSHRGLEAFF,TGTGCCAGCAGCCACAGGGGTCTTGAAGCTTTCTTT
TRBJ1-5,-,-,TRBV5-1,CASSQGSNQPQHF,TGCGCCAGCAGCCAGGGTAGCAATCAGCCCCAGCATTTT
TRBJ1-2,-,-,TRBV3-1/TRBV3-2,CASSQELTGGADGYTF,TGTGCCAGCAGCCAAGAACTAACGGGGGGCGCCGATGGCTACACCTTC
TRBJ2-7,-,-,TRBV10-1,CASSESSGGPLRKQYF,TGCGCCAGCAGTGAGTCCTCCGGGGGGCCCCTTCGGAAGCAGTACTTC
TRBJ1-1,-,-,TRBV13,CASSLDTVKRAEAFF,TGTGCCAGCAGCTTAGATACGGTGAAACGCGCTGAAGCTTTCTTT
TRBJ2-3,-,-,TRBV7-9,CASISLRGAQYF,TGTGCCAGCATCTCTCTACGAGGGGCGCAGTATTTT
TRBJ1-2,TRBD1,-,TRBV5-4,CASSLGQGNLHYGYTF,TGTGCCAGCAGCTTGGGACAGGGTAACCTCCACTATGGCTACACCTTC
TRBJ2-7,TRBD1,once,TRBV5-1,CASSRTGSGYEQYF,TGCGCCAGCAGCAGGACAGGGAGCGGATACGAGCAGTACTTC
TRBJ2-5,-,-,TRBV5-1,CASGGTGPETQYF,TGCGCCAGCGGGGGGACGGGGCCCGAGACCCAGTACTTC
TRBJ2-5,TRBD2,-,TRBV18,CASSPPSGGAETQYF,TGTGCCAGCTCACCACCAAGCGGGGGGGCGGAGACCCAGTACTTC
TRBJ2-7,-,once,TRBV5-1,CASSLGPPSSYEQYF,TGCGCCAGCAGCTTGGGTCCGCCTAGCTCCTACGAGCAGTACTTC
TRBJ1-3,TRBD1,once,TRBV6-1,CASSEDPGTAGNTIYF,TGTGCCAGCAGTGAAGATCCGGGGACAGCTGGAAACACCATATATTTT
TRBJ2-7,-,-,TRBV5-6,CASSFPDRSYEQYF,TGTGCCAGCAGCTTCCCCGACAGGTCCTACGAGCAGTACTTC
TRBJ1-2,-,-,TRBV28,CASSSGADGYGYTF,TGTGCCAGCAGTTCCGGGGCCGACGGCTATGGCTACACCTTC
TRBJ2-5,TRBD1,-,TRBV14,CASSQVVWTGKETQYF,TGTGCCAGCAGCCAAGTAGTGTGGACAGGGAAAGAGACCCAGTACTTC
TRBJ2-1,-,once,TRBV28,CASSLFGGTYNEQFF,TGTGCCAGCAGTTTATTTGGGGGAACCTACAATGAGCAGTTCTTC
TRBJ2-3,-,-,TRBV20-1,CSARGAPQYF,TGCAGTGCTAGAGGTGCGCCGCAGTATTTT
TRBJ1-5,TRBD1,-,TRBV7-2,CASSLYRGSNQPQHF,TGTGCCAGCAGCTTGTACAGGGGTAGCAATCAGCCCCAGCATTTT
TRBJ1-5,-,-,TRBV5-1,CASSLVPGAGNQPQHF,TGCGCCAGCAGCTTGGTACCGGGGGCAGGGAATCAGCCCCAGCATTTT
TRBJ2-5,-,once,TRBV29-1,CSVPPGLPSETQYF,TGCAGCGTCCCTCCGGGACTCCCATCGGAGACCCAGTACTTC
TRBJ2-1,-,-,TRBV27,CASSPEGGEQFF,TGTGCCAGCAGTCCTGAGGGTGGTGAGCAGTTCTTC
TRBJ2-3,-,once,TRBV25-1,CASSESRGGTDTQYF,TGTGCCAGCAGTGAATCCCGGGGAGGCACAGATACGCAGTATTTT